One TCR beta chain is described in this entry. The data belong to a study of blood T cell repertoires in COVID-19. Study at large: The United States, Italy and Spain supplied acute and convalescent COVID-19 samples. The cDNA or gDNA used as material had been derived from T cells, B-cell-depleted T cells, or PBMCs.

Original methodology: Amplified reference gene primers provided the basis for estimating nucleated cell counts. Generated by immunoSEQ multiplex PCR, the TCRdb table keeps only in-frame clones and is missing some. That table furnishes V, J and clone size, whereas the DNA furnished D and trimming. This repertoire shows approximately 220,000 clones, more than 75% found once; its top ten account for about 6%. The CDR3 contains 15 residues. The germline CDR1 and CDR2 sequences are SGHAT and FQNNGV. Losses at the gene ends were 1 base for V and 2 bases for J; bases not matched to a gene: 4. The V and J genes are TRBV11-2 and TRBJ1-2; 7 bases are a match to TRBD1. The clonotype comes from a man aged 55 to 70 who had recovered from COVID-19. Specimen: peripheral blood. The CDR3 spells CASSLAPGQNYGYTF. The CDR3, as DNA: TGTGCCAGCAGCTTAGCCCCGGGACAGAACTATGGCTACACCTTC.